These 27 T cell receptor beta chains were all obtained from the same sample, sequenced in a study of beta chain features in type 1 diabetes (dated by TCRdb to between 2018 and 2020). The method was the immunoSEQ multiplex PCR assay. The entire amount of isolated RNA was reverse transcribed using the High Capacity cDNA Reverse Transcription Kit, so the sequenced TCRB transcripts were expressed ones. Here the immuneACCESS table is served through TCRdb, limited to in-frame sequences with V and J called. Missing clones are a known gap in these copies; in checked studies unresolved V genes cover under half, and the rest lacks a known reason. In this sample the table shows around 170,000 clones, approximately 9% of which occur a single time. The top ten constitute over 2% of the sample. Material for sequencing was central memory CD4+ T cells from blood. The receptors come from a woman younger than 30 in good health.

This clone was detected a few times. The chain carries TRBV6-1 and TRBJ2-1; unclear D gene. The CDR3 contains 15 residues. Looked up from germline, CDR1 is MNHNS and CDR2 is SASEGT. V lost 7 bases to trimming and J lost 0 bases, with 13 bases between them. The CDR3 loop reads CASTSGRSSYNEQFF. CDR3 in DNA: TGTGCCAGCACCTCGGGTAGGAGCTCCTACAATGAGCAGTTCTTC.

The V gene is TRBV6-1, the J gene TRBJ2-7; possibly TRBD1 for D (6 bases). The CDR3 length is 15 residues. Germline-derived CDR1 and CDR2 are MNHNS and SASEGT. The V end lost 6 bases, the J end lost 3 bases, and 18 bases lay between the germline ends. Written as DNA, the CDR3 is TGTGCCAGCAGGGGGGCCGGGACCATAAGCTACGAGCAGTACTTC. Translation gives CASRGAGTISYEQYF.

The chain is built from TRBV7-3 and TRBJ2-1; TRBD2 agrees at 7 bases. Germline V gives CDR1 SGHTA, CDR2 FQGTGA. After removal of 1 base from V and 4 bases from J, the junction contained 4 bases not matched to a gene. The CDR3 covers 15 residues. This chain's CDR3 is CASSLSGGGYNEQFF. Written as DNA, the CDR3 is TGTGCCAGCAGCTTAAGCGGGGGAGGATACAATGAGCAGTTCTTC. Full variable domain (outside the CDR3, taken from reference TRBV7-3 and TRBJ2-1): GAGVSQTPSNKVTEKGKYVELRCDPISGHTALYWYRQSLGQGPEFLIYFQGTGAADDSGLPNDRFFAVRPEGSVSTLKIQRTERGDSAVYLCASSLSGGGYNEQFFGPGTRLTVL.

The chain employs TRBV7-2 and TRBJ2-3; 7 nucleotides align to TRBD1. V shed 5 bases and J 0 bases; nucleotides not matched to a gene: 2. The CDR3 has 14 residues. The germline V gene encodes CDR1 SGHTA and CDR2 FQGNSA. DNA of the CDR3: TGTGCCAGCAGCCAGACAGGGAGCACAGATACGCAGTATTTT. This sequence encodes CASSQTGSTDTQYF.

V and J are TRBV6-5 and TRBJ2-4; a weak D match, TRBD2 (5 bases). The CDR3 is made up of 15 amino acids. V lost 5 bases and J 0 bases, leaving 11 bases between the germline ends. The germline gives CDR1 MNHEY, CDR2 SVGAGI. DNA for the CDR3: TGTGCCAGCAGTGTACACCGGGAAGCCAAAAACATTCAGTACTTC. It translates to CASSVHREAKNIQYF.

This clone has more than one count but fewer than ten. The CDR3 DNA sequence: TGTGCCAGTAGTCGCGGAAACCAAGAGACCCAGTACTTC. Translated, it gives CASSRGNQETQYF. The chain recombines TRBV19 with TRBJ2-5; D unclear. Looked up from germline, CDR1 is LNHDA and CDR2 is SQIVND (reference sequence). The CDR3 contains 13 residues. Trimming took 5 bases from V and 0 from J, leaving 7 bases between them.

This clone was recorded a few times. The chain has TRBV9 and TRBJ2-2; 7 bases agree with TRBD2. CDR1 is SGDLS, CDR2 YYNGEE, per germline. CDR3 length equals 14 residues. V was clipped by 7 bases and J by 1 base; unmatched bases: 4. Written as DNA, the CDR3 is TGTGCCAGCGGGGCGGGAGTGAACACCGGGGAGCTGTTTTTT. The encoded protein is CASGAGVNTGELFF.

The rearrangement links TRBV30 to TRBJ1-1, with D possibly TRBD1 on 6 matching bases. The germline V gene encodes CDR1 GTSNPN and CDR2 SVGIG (reference sequence). The CDR3 consists of 15 residues. Deletions cut 5 bases from V and 4 bases from J, with 20 bases between. The CDR3 DNA sequence: TGTGCCTGGCCTGCCTCTACCGGGGGGGCCACTGAAGCTTTCTTT. Translation: CAWPASTGGATEAFF. Filled out from reference TRBV30 and TRBJ1-1, the complete variable domain reads SQTIHQWPATLVQPVGSPLSLECTVEGTSNPNLYWYRQAAGRGLQLLFYSVGIGQISSEVPQNLSASRPQDRQFILSSKKLLLSDSGFYLCAWPASTGGATEAFFGQGTRLTVV.

This rearrangement joins TRBV5-1 to TRBJ2-7, with a weak D call TRBD2 (6 bases). From germline, CDR1 is SGHRS and CDR2 YFSETQ. Trimming shortened V by 4 bases and J by 3 bases, and 11 bases separated the two germline ends. CDR3 length: 13 amino acids. The CDR3, as DNA: TGCGCCAGCAGCGGAACCGGGAGCTACGAGCAGTACTTC. This sequence encodes CASSGTGSYEQYF.

This clone was seen only a few times. This chain joins TRBV5-1 and TRBJ2-3; TRBD2 aligns across 7 bases. CDR1 is SGHRS and CDR2 is YFSETQ in the germline V gene. This CDR3 has 15 residues. J gave up 2 bases and V 4 bases, and 7 bases lay outside the gene matches. The CDR3 sequence is CASSIIAGPTDTQYF. CDR3 DNA: TGCGCCAGCAGCATCATAGCGGGCCCCACAGATACGCAGTATTTT. The whole variable domain, remainder taken from reference TRBV5-1 and TRBJ2-3, is KAGVTQTPRYLIKTRGQQVTLSCSPISGHRSVSWYQQTPGQGLQFLFEYFSETQRNKGNFPGRFSGRQFSNSRSEMNVSTLELGDSALYLCASSIIAGPTDTQYFGPGTRLTVL.

In this sample, this clone turned up a few times. The chain uses TRBV29-1 and TRBJ2-7; 7 bases are shared with TRBD1. J was trimmed by 4 bases and V by 6 bases; bases with no gene match: 9. This CDR3 region has 13 residues. CDR1 is SQVTM, CDR2 ANQGSEA, per germline. The CDR3 DNA reads TGCAGCGTCAACCCGGAACAGGGGTACGAGCAGTACTTC. Residues: CSVNPEQGYEQYF.

The chain uses TRBV7-9 and TRBJ2-1; the D gene is possibly TRBD2 (6 bases). The ends were cut back, 5 bases at V and 5 bases at J, with 22 bases in the middle. The CDR3 spans 17 residues. Germline V gives CDR1 SEHNR, CDR2 FQNEAQ (reference sequence). The CDR3 sequence is CASSPGRDSGVDNEQFF. The CDR3 DNA is TGTGCCAGCAGCCCGGGGCGGGACTCCGGGGTTGACAATGAGCAGTTCTTC. The variable domain in full, completed from reference TRBV7-9 and TRBJ2-1, reads DTGVSQNPRHKITKRGQNVTFRCDPISEHNRLYWYRQTLGQGPEFLTYFQNEAQLEKSRLLSDRFSAERPKGSFSTLEIQRTEQGDSAMYLCASSPGRDSGVDNEQFFGPGTRLTVL.

The V call is TRBV5-6, the J call TRBJ1-4; 9 nucleotides match TRBD1. Germline CDR1 is SGHDT and CDR2 is YYEEEE. Trimming removed 0 bases from V and 4 bases from J; junction bases left unmatched: 4. CDR3 length: 16 amino acids. The CDR3 reads CASSLALGQGNEKLFF. CDR3 nucleotide sequence: TGTGCCAGCAGCTTGGCCTTGGGACAGGGTAATGAAAAACTGTTTTTT.

The J gene is TRBJ2-1, the V gene TRBV19; a weak D match, TRBD1 (6 bases). CDR1 and CDR2 from the germline V gene are LNHDA and SQIVND (reference sequence). The V gene lost 6 bases and the J gene lost 8 bases, with 14 bases spanning the gap. The CDR3 contains 13 residues. The CDR3 is CASRRQQGDEQFF. For the CDR3, the DNA is TGTGCCAGTAGGCGTCAACAGGGAGATGAGCAGTTCTTC.

The chain is built from TRBV29-1 and TRBJ1-2, with D tentatively TRBD1 (6 bases). Germline-derived CDR1 and CDR2 are SQVTM and ANQGSEA. The CDR3 runs to 12 residues. Trimming took 7 bases from V and 7 from J, leaving 16 bases between them. CDR3 bases: TGCAGCGCCTCCCTAGACAGGTTTGGCTACACCTTC. This sequence encodes CSASLDRFGYTF.

This clone was observed a handful of times. The genes are TRBV30 and TRBJ1-6; possibly TRBD1 for D (5 bases). Trimming shortened V by 2 bases and J by 9 bases, and 11 bases separated the two germline ends. The CDR3 is 13 residues long. Germline CDR1 and CDR2: GTSNPN and SVGIG (reference sequence). The CDR3 nucleotides read TGTGCCTGGAGTTCGGGGGGGGGTTCACCCCTCCACTTT. Translated: CAWSSGGGSPLHF.

J is TRBJ2-7 and V is TRBV5-1, with TRBD1 matching 9 bases. V trimming: 0 bases; J trimming: 3 bases; junction bases outside the gene matches: 7. The V gene's germline CDR1 is SGHRS and CDR2 YFSETQ. The CDR3 runs 16 residues. Here the CDR3 reads CASSLVLGTGFYEQYF. The CDR3 DNA is TGCGCCAGCAGCTTGGTTCTGGGGACAGGGTTCTACGAGCAGTACTTC. Combining the CDR3 with reference TRBV5-1 and TRBJ2-7 gives the whole variable domain KAGVTQTPRYLIKTRGQQVTLSCSPISGHRSVSWYQQTPGQGLQFLFEYFSETQRNKGNFPGRFSGRQFSNSRSEMNVSTLELGDSALYLCASSLVLGTGFYEQYFGPGTRLTVT.

This clone showed up just a few times. The CDR3: CASSLARSMNTEAFF. The CDR3 nucleotides read TGTGCCAGCAGCTTAGCGCGGAGCATGAACACTGAAGCTTTCTTT. The chain joins TRBV7-9 to TRBJ1-1; D uncertain. There are 15 residues in the CDR3. Germline lookup yields CDR1 SEHNR and CDR2 FQNEAQ (reference sequence). V lost 0 bases, J lost 0 bases, and 8 bases lay in between.

The V and J genes are TRBV29-1 and TRBJ1-2, with unresolved D. The CDR3 is made up of 10 amino acids. Germline assignment: CDR1 SQVTM and CDR2 ANQGSEA. V lost 5 bases and J 8 bases, leaving 9 bases between the germline ends. CDR3 residues: CSVSPGGYTF. The CDR3 DNA sequence: TGCAGCGTTTCTCCGGGGGGCTACACCTTC. The variable domain in full, with the rest retrieved from reference TRBV29-1 and TRBJ1-2, is SAVISQKPSRDICQRGTSLTIQCQVDSQVTMMFWYRQQPGQSLTLIATANQGSEATYESGFVIDKFPISRPNLTFSTLTVSNMSPEDSSIYLCSVSPGGYTFGSGTRLTVV.

This chain connects TRBV5-1 to TRBJ2-2; D not resolved. The length of the CDR3 is 13 residues. V dropped 7 bases and J dropped 2 bases, with 9 bases sitting between them. CDR1 is SGHRS, CDR2 YFSETQ, per germline. The CDR3 DNA sequence: TGCGCCAGCGGCCAGACTAACACCGGGGAGCTGTTTTTT. Protein: CASGQTNTGELFF.

The sample holds many counts of this clone. This chain links TRBV30 with TRBJ1-6; D call uncertain. The CDR3 runs 15 residues. Trimming pared 0 bases from V and 7 bases from J, leaving 13 bases between. The germline gives CDR1 GTSNPN, CDR2 SVGIG (reference sequence). CDR3 DNA sequence: TGTGCCTGGAGTGTACTGAATAGCGGGAATTCACCCCTCCACTTT. Its protein is CAWSVLNSGNSPLHF. Full variable domain (outside the CDR3, taken from reference TRBV30 and TRBJ1-6): SQTIHQWPATLVQPVGSPLSLECTVEGTSNPNLYWYRQAAGRGLQLLFYSVGIGQISSEVPQNLSASRPQDRQFILSSKKLLLSDSGFYLCAWSVLNSGNSPLHFGNGTRLTVT.

V usage is TRBV18 and J usage is TRBJ2-2; 8 bases fit TRBD1. With V trimmed by 6 bases and J by 4 bases, 10 bases remained unmatched. Germline values: CDR1 KGHSH, CDR2 LQKENI. The CDR3 consists of 16 residues. CDR3: CASSTRSGQATGELFF. In DNA form, the CDR3 reads TGTGCCAGCTCCACCCGATCGGGACAGGCCACCGGGGAGCTGTTTTTT.

This clone was counted between two and nine times. This chain links TRBV7-2 with TRBJ1-6; D is undetermined. Trimming removed 1 base from V and 11 bases from J, with 12 bases in between. Germline-derived CDR1 and CDR2 are SGHTA and FQGNSA. The CDR3 spans 14 residues. Written as DNA, the CDR3 is TGTGCCAGCAGCTTAGAACGTCCGGGTCCACCCCTCCACTTT. It specifies CASSLERPGPPLHF.

The sample holds a few counts of this clone. V and J are TRBV7-2 and TRBJ2-1; 8 bases align to TRBD1. The length of the CDR3 is 15 residues. In germline, CDR1 is SGHTA, CDR2 FQGNSA. Trimming took 6 bases from V and 0 from J; bases not matched to a gene: 4. DNA of the CDR3: TGTGCCAGCAGACAGGACAGGGACTCCTACAATGAGCAGTTCTTC. Its protein is CASRQDRDSYNEQFF.

This clone turned up a few times. This chain links TRBV7-9 with TRBJ2-2; D uncertain. Germline values: CDR1 SEHNR, CDR2 FQNEAQ (reference sequence). Trimming removed 4 bases from V and 1 base from J, with 7 bases in between. The CDR3 covers 14 residues. CDR3 sequence (DNA): TGTGCCAGCAGCTCCCCAGGGAACACCGGGGAGCTGTTTTTT. Its translation: CASSSPGNTGELFF. Supplemented by reference TRBV7-9 and TRBJ2-2, the full variable domain reads DTGVSQNPRHKITKRGQNVTFRCDPISEHNRLYWYRQTLGQGPEFLTYFQNEAQLEKSRLLSDRFSAERPKGSFSTLEIQRTEQGDSAMYLCASSSPGNTGELFFGEGSRLTVL.

This sequence joins TRBV4-1 and TRBJ1-2; D might be TRBD1 (6 bases). Trimming stripped 3 bases from V and 4 bases from J, with 12 bases between. The CDR3 is 14 amino acids. CDR1 is MGHRA, CDR2 YSYEKL, per germline. CDR3 in DNA: TGCGCCAGCAGCCAGGGTAGGACAGTCTATGGCTACACCTTC. As protein: CASSQGRTVYGYTF.

In this sample, this clone turned up a few times. V is TRBV1 and J is TRBJ2-3; the tabulated D call, TRBD2, remains unverified against the DNA. TRBV1 is shown as a pseudogene. The CDR3 covers 17 residues. The CDR3 region is CTSSQDKILSSTDTQYF. The CDR3 DNA follows: TGCACCAGCAGCCAAGATAAGATCCTAAGTAGCACAGATACGCAGTATTTT.